This T cell receptor (beta chain) is from a study of beta chain features in type 1 diabetes listed by TCRdb under 2018. In terms of the full investigation: Patients and healthy donors did not differ in mean age, gender distribution, total cell number or subset yield. A total of just under 110,000,000 sorted cells were examined across all samples, and RNA yield correlated strongly with the number of cells per subset. The study compared the TCRB repertoires of sorted circulating CD4+ T cell subsets in recently diagnosed type 1 diabetes patients with those in matched healthy donors. Whereas all 30 or so donors provided naive and central memory subsets, regulatory and stem cell-like memory subsets were isolated from just 8 patients and roughly eight healthy donors. Findings and caveats that apply to the study as a whole: Naive, central memory and regulatory TCRB repertoires appeared to be more similar among patients than among healthy donors. Patients with type 1 diabetes made fewer insertions and deleted more nucleotides at VDJ recombination sites, implying thymic rearrangement abnormalities. A moderate but significant shortening of TCRB CDR3 length was observed in type 1 diabetes patients in all four CD4+ subsets. PCR may preferentially amplify shorter templates, but because patient and control samples were amplified and corrected together, any resulting skew would affect both groups equally. Because cDNA rather than genomic DNA was sequenced, highly expressing activated cells could have been over-represented, although no difference in activation and CD3 levels was found between groups. HLA sub-analyses involved small numbers of individuals, so any influence of HLA type on TCRB rearrangement remained unresolved.

Each donor gave one peripheral blood draw, roughly 110 mL on average, collected into heparinised tubes. Naive, central memory, regulatory and stem cell-like memory CD4+ T cells were sorted on a BD FACSAria II using a panel including CD45RO, CCR7, CD25, CD127, CD95 and CD27. A purity above 95% was achieved for all sorted populations. PBMCs were separated immediately by Lymphoprep density gradient centrifugation and were stained directly, without being cultured. So that batch effects would be minimized, each experiment stained and sorted samples in pairs, pairing one healthy donor with one patient. About this clone itself: Its binding antigen is unknown. Base qualities were left out, and no much larger clone turns up one base away.

All of the isolated RNA was reverse transcribed with the High Capacity cDNA Reverse Transcription Kit, so expressed TCRB transcripts were sequenced. Deep immunoSEQ sequencing was applied to naive, central memory and regulatory T cell samples, giving an average of roughly 3.6 million total reads per sample. After sorted cells were lysed in RLT buffer, RNA was extracted with DNase-treated RNeasy Micro or Mini kits, with the choice depending on cell number. To prevent cross-contamination, every cell subset was processed on its own, while patient and healthy donor samples were processed together. Using the immunoSEQ multiplex PCR, TCRB sequences were amplified from cDNA into 87-bp fragments spanning the CDR3 region. Amplicons were sequenced on the Illumina HiSeq platform. In the paper's pipeline: PCR bias was computationally corrected using synthetic template baselines, reads within Hamming distance 2 were collapsed, and singletons that could not be merged were discarded. By aligning reads against IMGT, V, D and J genes, CDR3 length, and insertions or deletions at six rearrangement sites were assigned. Within each subset, clonotype counts were normalized to the number of sorted cells before true diversity and Gini coefficients were calculated with the tcR R package. Repertoire sharing was quantified using the overlap coefficient calculated on TCRB nucleotide sequences. TCRdb's version of the immuneACCESS table is confined to in-frame rearrangements and falls short of the full clone set. An unresolved V gene accounts for under half of the shortfall where checked; the remainder is of unknown origin. V and J calls and clone size are those listed in that table; D and trimming were worked out from the DNA. This sample has about 160,000 clones in its table, and around 8% of those were observed once. Together, the top ten hold 0.94% of the sample.

Counted from cysteine to phenylalanine, this CDR3 has 14 amino acids. Of all the DNA, just the CDR3 is kept, 42 bases in frame from base 1. Relative to germline, V is 4 bases shorter and J is 2 bases shorter, with 12 bases between their ends. CDR1 SGHDT and CDR2 YYEEEE are derived from the germline V gene. The sequenced sample consisted of central memory CD4+ T cells from blood. Recombination connected TRBV5-6 to TRBJ1-2; the D gene is perhaps TRBD1, from 6 matching bases. The TCR comes from a middle-aged woman with type 1 diabetes. The DNA is TGTGCCAGCAGCCCCGGACAGACAAACTATGGCTACACCTTC. Translated, it gives CASSPGQTNYGYTF.